This is a list of T cell receptor beta chains from one sample in a study of human T cells and chemical hapten exposure. TCRdb analysed the RACE reads with MiXCR anew, one entry per CDR3 protein. The sample has about 73,000 distinct CDR3 sequences, about 8.5% seen once. The starting material was whole blood, obtained in connection with sensitization to the hapten diphenylcyclopropenone (DPC). Receptor source: a woman between 50 and 59 years old with alopecia areata. Some clones in this sample may be carry-over from other donors' samples. Each CDR3 is given with its conserved first and last residue. The order of the fields is J gene, clone size, D gene, V gene, CDR3 protein, CDR3 DNA. The D gene is left open where the match is weak. For some rows the clone size is stated as once, few or many, or as a class when expanded; others skip it.

TRBJ2-3	few	TRBD2	TRBV6-2/TRBV6-3	CASSYGLAGVYSTDTQYF	TGTGCCAGCAGTTACGGGCTAGCGGGAGTCTACAGCACAGATACGCAGTATTTT
TRBJ2-3	many	TRBD2	TRBV7-2	CASSSNGLALTDTQYF	TGTGCCAGCAGCTCGAACGGACTAGCGCTAACAGATACGCAGTATTTT
TRBJ1-5	-	TRBD1	TRBV2	CASQGGNQPQHF	TGTGCCAGCCAGGGGGGGAATCAGCCCCAGCATTTT
TRBJ2-1	few	TRBD2	TRBV20-1	CSARDPGGPGNEQFF	TGCAGTGCTAGAGATCCGGGGGGGCCCGGCAATGAGCAGTTCTTC
TRBJ2-1	-	TRBD1	TRBV6-6	CASKDRESYNEQFF	TGTGCCAGCAAGGACAGGGAATCCTACAATGAGCAGTTCTTC
TRBJ1-5	few	-	TRBV9	CASSTEAFGPQHF	TGTGCCAGCAGCACAGAGGCGTTTGGGCCCCAGCATTTT
TRBJ2-3	few	-	TRBV29-1	CSVEDGRITQYF	TGCAGCGTTGAAGATGGACGAATTACCCAGTATTTT
TRBJ2-3	few	-	TRBV4-1	CASSRGPKDTQYF	TGCGCCAGCAGCCGGGGCCCGAAGGATACGCAGTATTTT
TRBJ1-2	many	TRBD1	TRBV6-5	CASSKDHSTGGGYTF	TGTGCCAGCAGTAAAGACCATTCCACAGGGGGCGGCTACACCTTC
TRBJ1-1	-	-	TRBV7-9	CAGQGLAEAFF	TGTGCCGGGCAGGGGCTAGCTGAAGCTTTCTTT
TRBJ2-1	many	TRBD2	TRBV20-1	CSAREDLAGVNNEQFF	TGCAGTGCTAGAGAAGACCTAGCGGGAGTCAACAATGAGCAGTTCTTC
TRBJ2-1	few	TRBD2	TRBV28	CASSLLAGYNEQFF	TGTGCCAGCAGTTTACTAGCGGGATACAATGAGCAGTTCTTC
TRBJ2-5	many	-	TRBV7-8	CASSSGTSGANQETQYF	TGTGCCAGCAGCTCCGGGACTTCGGGGGCAAACCAAGAGACCCAGTACTTC
TRBJ1-1	-	TRBD1	TRBV18	CASSPKSHRGGTEAFF	TGTGCCAGCTCGCCCAAATCTCACAGGGGAGGAACTGAAGCTTTCTTT
TRBJ1-6	many	-	TRBV12-3/TRBV12-4	CASSLHQSPLHF	TGTGCCAGCAGTTTACACCAGTCACCCCTCCACTTT
TRBJ1-6	few	-	TRBV2	CASSGERDNSPLHF	TGTGCCAGCAGTGGGGAGAGGGATAATTCACCCCTCCACTTT
TRBJ1-4	-	-	TRBV4-1	CASSQGRNEKLFF	TGCGCCAGCAGCCAAGGGCGTAATGAAAAACTGTTTTTT
TRBJ2-7	many	TRBD1	TRBV10-3	CAISTGTDHYEQYF	TGTGCCATCAGTACCGGGACAGACCACTACGAGCAGTACTTC
TRBJ1-1	many	-	TRBV3-1	CASSQVKNTEAFF	TGTGCCAGCAGCCAAGTAAAGAACACTGAAGCTTTCTTT
TRBJ1-1	few	-	TRBV12-3/TRBV12-4	CASSLFRNTEAFF	TGTGCCAGCAGTTTATTTCGGAACACTGAAGCTTTCTTT
TRBJ1-5	few	-	TRBV6-1	CASSWEQGRFNQPQHF	TGTGCCAGCAGTTGGGAACAGGGTCGGTTCAATCAGCCCCAGCATTTT
TRBJ2-4	-	-	TRBV29-1	CSVDGEYF	TGCAGCGTTGACGGGGAGTACTTC
TRBJ1-1	-	-	TRBV11-2	CASSPRVNSPGTEAFF	TGTGCCAGCAGTCCCAGGGTCAACAGCCCTGGGACTGAAGCTTTCTTT
TRBJ1-5	-	TRBD1	TRBV2	CASSRDRDSNQPQHF	TGTGCCAGCAGTCGGGACAGGGATAGCAATCAGCCCCAGCATTTT
TRBJ2-4	few	TRBD1	TRBV5-1	CASSYDRTGANIQYF	TGCGCCAGCAGCTATGATCGGACAGGCGCAAACATTCAGTACTTC
TRBJ2-1	many	-	TRBV6-5	CASSYYERQFF	TGTGCCAGCAGTTACTACGAGAGGCAGTTCTTC
TRBJ1-6	many	-	TRBV5-1	CASSSGSGSYNSPLHF	TGCGCCAGCAGCTCAGGAAGCGGTTCCTATAATTCACCCCTCCACTTT
TRBJ2-7	many	-	TRBV2	CASSTSSYEQYF	TGTGCCAGCAGTACTTCCTCCTACGAGCAGTACTTC
TRBJ2-5	few	-	TRBV28	CASSLVRGETQYF	TGTGCCAGCAGTTTGGTTCGGGGGGAGACCCAGTACTTC
TRBJ2-5	-	-	TRBV21-1	CASSKGRTEETQYF	TGTGCCAGCAGCAAAGGTCGGACAGAAGAGACCCAGTACTTC
TRBJ2-4	-	-	TRBV20-1	CSARLRGLAKNIQYF	TGCAGTGCTAGACTCCGGGGACTAGCCAAAAACATTCAGTACTTC
TRBJ2-6	-	-	TRBV29-1	CSVAGGGANVLTF	TGCAGCGTTGCTGGGGGTGGGGCCAACGTCCTGACTTTC
TRBJ1-1	many	-	TRBV7-9	CASSFTEAFF	TGTGCCAGCAGCTTCACTGAAGCTTTCTTT
TRBJ1-2	many	-	TRBV7-2	CASLQPYGYTF	TGTGCCAGCTTACAGCCTTATGGCTACACCTTC
TRBJ1-5	few	-	TRBV2	CASSDSGQPQHF	TGTGCCAGCAGTGATTCCGGGCAGCCCCAGCATTTT
TRBJ2-3	-	TRBD2	TRBV7-8	CASSLGVLAGAADTQYF	TGTGCCAGCAGCTTAGGGGTACTAGCGGGAGCCGCAGATACGCAGTATTTT
TRBJ1-2	few	TRBD1	TRBV5-1	CASSQTGGNYGYTF	TGCGCCAGCAGCCAGACAGGGGGGAACTATGGCTACACCTTC
TRBJ2-3	few	TRBD2	TRBV28	CASRPPGLVGSTQYF	TGTGCCAGCAGGCCACCGGGACTAGTCGGGTCTACGCAGTATTTT
TRBJ2-3	many	TRBD2	TRBV5-4	CASALGTSGTDTQYF	TGTGCCAGCGCCCTGGGGACTAGCGGCACAGATACGCAGTATTTT
TRBJ2-7	-	-	TRBV20-1	CSAGQTYEQYF	TGCAGTGCTGGGCAGACCTACGAGCAGTACTTC
TRBJ1-2	many	-	TRBV27	CASSLDSSTYGYTF	TGTGCCAGCAGTTTGGACAGTTCGACCTATGGCTACACCTTC
TRBJ2-5	-	TRBD2	TRBV5-6	CASSLGTSGFETQYF	TGTGCCAGCAGCTTGGGGACTAGCGGGTTTGAGACCCAGTACTTC
TRBJ2-3	few	-	TRBV7-2	CASSPGQVPKRGLVYTDTQYF	TGTGCCAGCAGCCCTGGACAGGTCCCCAAGCGGGGGCTTGTCTACACAGATACGCAGTATTTT
TRBJ1-4	few	-	TRBV4-1	CASSQPPGATNEKLFF	TGCGCCAGCAGCCAACCCCCCGGCGCAACTAATGAAAAACTGTTTTTT
TRBJ2-7	few	-	TRBV5-6	CASSSQGFYEQYF	TGTGCCAGCAGTTCTCAGGGATTCTACGAGCAGTACTTC
TRBJ1-1	-	TRBD1	TRBV29-1	CSVATGDTEAFF	TGCAGCGTTGCTACAGGGGACACTGAAGCTTTCTTT
TRBJ2-1	few	TRBD2	TRBV27	CASKAGGNNEQFF	TGTGCCAGCAAGGCGGGAGGTAATAATGAGCAGTTCTTC
TRBJ1-5	few	-	TRBV28	CASSFERQPQHF	TGTGCCAGCAGTTTCGAAAGGCAGCCCCAGCATTTT
TRBJ2-2	-	-	TRBV7-8	CASSLEGTANTGELFF	TGTGCCAGCAGCTTAGAAGGGACGGCGAACACCGGGGAGCTGTTTTTT
TRBJ2-3	-	TRBD2	TRBV20-1	CSAVAGFSDTQYF	TGCAGTGCTGTAGCGGGATTCTCAGATACGCAGTATTTT
TRBJ2-7	few	TRBD1	TRBV5-1	CASSKQGIEQYF	TGCGCCAGCAGCAAACAGGGGATCGAGCAGTACTTC
TRBJ2-2	many	-	TRBV4-1	CASSPTHGTTGELFF	TGCGCCAGCAGCCCTACCCATGGCACCACCGGGGAGCTGTTTTTT